This paragraph covers one T cell receptor (beta chain) sequence. Antigen unknown. Trimming cost V 6 bases and J 1 base; bases outside gene matches: 15. Germline loops: CDR1 SGHTA, CDR2 FQGNSA. The CDR3 covers 18 residues. This specimen belongs to a study of T cell responses to AZD1222 COVID-19 vaccine. General study findings and limits: None of the repertoires were sampled until the peak T cell response had passed. Compared with day 0, the breadth and depth of the Spike-specific TCR repertoire rose significantly after two doses of AZD1222.

Assay: immunoSEQ multiplex PCR; the TCRdb copy retains only in-frame clones and omits some. The sample has about 140,000 clones, around 85% seen once. The chain couples TRBV7-2 to TRBJ2-7, with 10 bases matching TRBD2. This clonotype originated in an adult who received the MenACWY meningococcal vaccine as a control. This specimen was peripheral blood, taken 28 days after the second dose of the MenACWY control vaccine. This CDR3 is CASSYLRASGRTSYEQYF. The CDR3 nucleotides read TGTGCCAGCAGTTATCTCAGGGCTAGCGGGAGAACGTCCTACGAGCAGTACTTC.